This entry is about one TCR beta chain. The antigen is undetermined. Method: immunoSEQ multiplex PCR; TCRdb's copy keeps in-frame clones and lacks some. The data contain approximately 130,000 clones, roughly 93% of them singletons. This sample is drawn from a study of T cell responses to AZD1222 COVID-19 vaccine. Germline V lookup: CDR1 MDHEN, CDR2 SYDVKM. The CDR3 totals 15 residues. V lost 7 bases, J lost 8 bases, and 22 bases lay in between. The study's findings and limits: Donors were mostly white British, more females; clonal diversity possibly underestimated.

The chain couples TRBV28 to TRBJ2-3; weak D call: TRBD1 (5 bases). This sequence originates from an adult in good health. Sequencing used peripheral blood, obtained on day 0 of AZD1222 vaccination. For the CDR3, the DNA is TGTGCCAGCAACAACCTAAGACAGCCGTCAAGTACGCAGTATTTT. Its protein is CASNNLRQPSSTQYF.